This T cell receptor beta chain was sequenced during a study of somatic mutations in cytotoxic T cells in rheumatoid arthritis. Study-wide findings and caveats: Nobody adjusted the slight TRBV07 underrepresentation in rheumatoid arthritis patients for multiple comparisons.

Original analysis: When patient CD8+ clones larger than 1% were compared with published virus-specific TCRB sequences, few matched. TCRdb's table, derived via immunoSEQ multiplex PCR, lists solely in-frame clones and lacks some. V and J calls and clone size follow that table, whereas D and trimming were derived from the DNA. The table includes about 30,000 clones, around four fifths detected once. As for this clone: Its antigen remains unidentified.

Per the germline V gene, CDR1 is MGHRA and CDR2 is YSYEKL. The V end was cut by 4 bases, the J end by 2 bases, with 18 bases between. This CDR3 has 16 residues. The chain employs TRBV4-1 and TRBJ2-7; D is perhaps TRBD2 (6 bases). The specimen sequenced was CD8+ T cells sorted from blood. The receptor's source is an adult with rheumatoid arthritis. This CDR3 reads CASSLRVGGETYEQYF. CDR3 in DNA: TGCGCCAGCAGCCTCAGGGTCGGCGGGGAGACCTACGAGCAGTACTTC.